Below, one T cell receptor (beta chain) is given with its context. The sample belongs to a study of cytomegalovirus exposure and HLA in healthy donors. After removal of 0 bases from V and 8 bases from J, the junction contained 3 bases not matched to a gene. This CDR3 is 15 amino acids long. Germline values: CDR1 SEHNR, CDR2 FQNEAQ (reference sequence). PCR amplification relied on 60 Vbeta primers (plus 13 Jbeta primers). Assay used: immunoSEQ multiplex PCR; TCRdb lists only in-frame clones, some missing. Its table records around 75,000 clones. The receptor's source is a man aged 45-65 years in good health and CMV-seropositive. The chain has TRBV7-9 and TRBJ2-1, with 11 bases that match TRBD2. The sequencing input was PBMCs. Here the CDR3 reads CASSLAQLAGDEQFF. In nucleotides, the CDR3 is TGTGCCAGCAGCTTAGCGCAACTAGCGGGGGATGAGCAGTTCTTC. The variable domain in full, with the rest retrieved from reference TRBV7-9 and TRBJ2-1, is DTGVSQNPRHKITKRGQNVTFRCDPISEHNRLYWYRQTLGQGPEFLTYFQNEAQLEKSRLLSDRFSAERPKGSFSTLEIQRTEQGDSAMYLCASSLAQLAGDEQFFGPGTRLTVL.